The 11 T cell receptor beta chains below were found in one sample sequenced in a study of T-cell reconstitution after alpha-beta-depleted transplantation in children. Unique molecular identifiers tagged the TCRbeta library. TCRdb reprocessed the PCR reads with MiXCR, giving one entry per CDR3 protein. This sample yields 83,000 or so distinct CDR3 sequences, of which roughly 8% are seen a single time; just under 7% belongs to the top ten. Material: PBMCs from the stem cell graft donor, obtained from the stem cell graft. The origin of the receptors is a human donor who donated a stem cell graft to a child with congenital amegakaryocytic thrombocytopenia.

The J gene is TRBJ2-2, the V gene TRBV7-2; D unclear. Trimming took off 5 bases at V and 7 bases at J, with 8 bases between the two ends. The CDR3 is 12 residues long. CDR1 and CDR2 from the germline V gene are SGHTA and FQGNSA. The CDR3 protein is CASSDPYGELFF. The DNA of the CDR3 is TGTGCCAGCAGCGACCCGTACGGGGAGCTGTTTTTT.

This clonotype was seen at least ten times. The V and J genes are TRBV20-1 and TRBJ2-7; D could derive from TRBD1 or TRBD2 (6 bases each). Germline loops: CDR1 DFQATT, CDR2 SNEGSKA (reference sequence). With 0 bases removed from V and 0 bases from J, the gap between germline ends came to 12 bases. This CDR3 is 15 amino acids long. CDR3 nucleotides: TGCAGTGCTAGAGATCCGGGGGACATCTCCTACGAGCAGTACTTC. Protein sequence: CSARDPGDISYEQYF.

This clonotype occurred many times. The J gene is TRBJ2-1, the V gene TRBV20-1, with no clear D. Germline CDR1 is DFQATT and CDR2 is SNEGSKA (reference sequence). This CDR3 is built from 13 residues. V shed 3 bases and J shed 1 base, with 7 bases lying between them. CDR3 region: CSARFRSYNEQFF. The CDR3, as DNA: TGCAGTGCTAGGTTTAGGTCCTACAATGAGCAGTTCTTC.

V gene TRBV25-1 combines with J gene TRBJ2-3; perhaps TRBD2 as D (5 bases). The CDR3 has 14 amino acids. V lost 8 bases to trimming and J lost 5 bases, with 17 bases between them. CDR1 and CDR2 (germline): MGHDK, SYGVNS. The CDR3 protein is CASLGGEEKDTQYF. In DNA form, the CDR3 reads TGTGCCAGCCTAGGAGGAGAGGAAAAAGATACGCAGTATTTT.

V usage is TRBV5-5 and J usage is TRBJ2-5, with unresolved D. The CDR3 loop spans 12 amino acids. V was cut by 3 bases and J by 3 bases, with 6 bases left in between. Germline lookup yields CDR1 SGHKS and CDR2 YYEKEE (reference sequence). The DNA of the CDR3 is TGTGCCAGCAGCTGGGAAGAAGAGACCCAGTACTTC. As protein: CASSWEEETQYF. Filled out from reference TRBV5-5 and TRBJ2-5, the complete variable domain reads DAGVTQSPTHLIKTRGQQVTLRCSPISGHKSVSWYQQVLGQGPQFIFQYYEKEERGRGNFPDRFSARQFPNYSSELNVNALLLGDSALYLCASSWEEETQYFGPGTRLLVL.

This clonotype was detected many times. The chain recombines TRBV27 with TRBJ1-2, with a possible D match to TRBD1 (5 bases). V dropped 2 bases and J dropped 4 bases, with 17 bases sitting between them. The CDR3 has 16 amino acids. In germline, CDR1 is MNHEY, CDR2 SMNVEV (reference sequence). The CDR3 spells CASSLLRGGRIYGYTF. Written as DNA, the CDR3 is TGTGCCAGCAGTTTACTTAGGGGAGGTCGAATCTATGGCTACACCTTC.

This clonotype was found a few times. The genes are TRBV14 and TRBJ2-7; 8 bases line up with TRBD2. CDR1 and CDR2 (germline): SGHDN, FVKESK. Losses at the gene ends were 4 bases for V and 7 bases for J; bases not matched to a gene: 12. The CDR3 sequence is 15 residues long. CDR3 amino acids: CASSLRTSPPLEQYF. The CDR3 nucleotides read TGTGCCAGCAGCCTCCGGACTAGCCCCCCCCTGGAGCAGTACTTC.

This clonotype was seen repeatedly, ten times or more. J is TRBJ1-1 and V is TRBV12-3 or TRBV12-4; D is uncertain. CDR3 length: 13 amino acids. The ends were cut back, 2 bases at V and 1 base at J, with 5 bases in the middle. CDR3 DNA: TGTGCCAGCAGTTTATTTCCGAACACTGAAGCTTTCTTT. It is translated as CASSLFPNTEAFF.

Many counts were recorded for this clonotype. The CDR3 nucleotides are TGCGCCAGCAGCCAAGATGAGGGGGAAGGCTACGAGCAGTACTTC. Its translation: CASSQDEGEGYEQYF. This chain joins TRBV4-3 and TRBJ2-7; the D gene is possibly TRBD1 (6 bases). Germline CDR1 and CDR2: LGHNA and YSLEER. This CDR3 region has 15 residues. V lost 0 bases and J lost 3, with 12 bases in between.

This clonotype was detected many times. The chain couples TRBV3-1 to TRBJ2-2; D is ambiguous. Per germline, CDR1 LGHDT and CDR2 YNNKEL (reference sequence). The CDR3 length is 14 residues. Trimming pared 1 base from V and 7 bases from J, leaving 10 bases between. In DNA, the CDR3 is TGTGCCAGCAGCCAAGCTAGTCGTTACGGGGAGCTGTTTTTT. Encoded protein: CASSQASRYGELFF.

At least ten counts were recorded for this clonotype. This rearrangement joins TRBV5-1 to TRBJ1-5; TRBD1 matches at 8 bases. In germline, CDR1 is SGHRS, CDR2 YFSETQ. This CDR3 is 15 amino acids long. V gave up 0 bases and J gave up 4 bases; unmatched junction bases: 3. CDR3 in DNA: TGCGCCAGCAGCTTGGACGGACAGGGAAATCAGCCCCAGCATTTT. Its protein product is CASSLDGQGNQPQHF.